These T cell receptor beta chains were read from a single sample in a study of blood T cell repertoires in COVID-19. Repertoires were generated with immunoSEQ multiplex PCR, while TCRdb's copy carries only in-frame clones and drops some. The table shows over 350,000 clones, with approximately 90% occurring only once. The specimen sequenced was PBMCs or T cells enriched from blood (not recorded which). The receptors derive from a woman aged 40 to 55 who had been exposed to COVID-19. The CDR3 runs from the conserved cysteine through the conserved F or W. The D gene is left open where the match is weak. Clone size is given for some rows only: seen once, a few or many times, or a class if the clone is expanded.

J gene | clone size | D gene | V gene | CDR3 DNA | CDR3 protein
TRBJ2-1 | - | - | TRBV4-3 | TGCGCCAGCAGCCAAGATGGAGACTCCTACAATGAGCAGTTCTTC | CASSQDGDSYNEQFF
TRBJ2-1 | - | TRBD2 | TRBV6-2/TRBV6-3 | TGTGCCAGCAGTGGGACTAGGGTGAGCGATGAGCAGTTCTTC | CASSGTRVSDEQFF
TRBJ2-7 | few | TRBD1 | TRBV7-2 | TGTGCCAGCAGCTCAGACAGACAGGGAACGTCCTACGAGCAGTACTTC | CASSSDRQGTSYEQYF
TRBJ2-1 | - | - | TRBV7-9 | TGTGCCAGCAGCTGGAAGCTGGGGGGTAATGAGCAGTTCTTC | CASSWKLGGNEQFF
TRBJ1-2 | - | TRBD1 | TRBV14 | TGTGCCAGCAGCCGGCAGGGGGGTAGCGGCTACACCTTC | CASSRQGGSGYTF
TRBJ1-4 | - | TRBD1 | TRBV7-8 | TGTGCCAGCAGCTTAGTTGTTCGGGTGACAGGGGAGGATGGAGAAAAACTGTTTTTT | CASSLVVRVTGEDGEKLFF
TRBJ1-1 | - | TRBD1 | TRBV3-1/TRBV3-2 | TGTGCCAGCAGCCTCAGGGGGCAGAACACTGAAGCTTTCTTT | CASSLRGQNTEAFF
TRBJ1-2 | - | - | TRBV7-9 | TGTGCCAGCGCCCTTCTACGTACTAACTATGGCTACACCTTC | CASALLRTNYGYTF
TRBJ1-2 | - | TRBD1 | TRBV10-2 | TGCGCCAGCAGTGAGAGGACAGGGGGTGGCTACACCTTC | CASSERTGGGYTF
TRBJ2-7 | - | - | TRBV25-1 | TGTGCCAGCAGTGCCTCGGGCTACGAGCAGTACTTC | CASSASGYEQYF
TRBJ2-2 | - | - | TRBV12-5 | TGTGCTAGTGCCACCGGACAGACCCACACCGGGGAGCTGTTTTTT | CASATGQTHTGELFF
TRBJ1-6 | - | TRBD1 | TRBV5-1 | TGCGCCAGCAGCGAGGGGACAGGTGGAAATTCACCCCTCCACTTT | CASSEGTGGNSPLHF
TRBJ1-1 | - | - | TRBV18 | TGTGCCAGCTCACCACCGCGGGGGGAGGGCACTGAAGCTTTCTTT | CASSPPRGEGTEAFF
TRBJ1-2 | - | - | TRBV29-1 | TGCAGCGTTTCAGGGATCGGTAACTATGGCTACACCTTC | CSVSGIGNYGYTF
TRBJ2-1 | - | TRBD2 | TRBV24-1 | TGTGCCACCAGTGCACTAGCGGAGGGACCTTACAATGAGCAGTTCTTC | CATSALAEGPYNEQFF
TRBJ2-1 | - | TRBD2 | TRBV27 | TGTGCCAGCAGTTCCCTATCCCGGACTAGCGGGAGGGCCAATGAGCAGTTCTTC | CASSSLSRTSGRANEQFF
TRBJ1-1 | few | - | TRBV28 | TGTGCCAGCAGCGCAGGTGATTTGAACACTGAAGCTTTCTTT | CASSAGDLNTEAFF
TRBJ1-2 | - | - | TRBV27 | TGTGCCAGCAGCGCCTATTATGGCAGGGACTATGGCTACACCTTC | CASSAYYGRDYGYTF
TRBJ1-1 | - | TRBD1 | TRBV27 | TGTGCCAGCAGTCAGGTCGCAGGGGGGGAAGCTTTCTTT | CASSQVAGGEAFF
TRBJ1-2 | - | TRBD1 | TRBV6-2/TRBV6-3 | TGTGCCAGCAGCCCGGGACAGAACTATGGCTACACCTTC | CASSPGQNYGYTF
TRBJ2-2 | - | TRBD2 | TRBV4-2 | TGTGCCAGCAGCTCTCTAGCGGGGGGGCCCGGGGAGCTGTTTTTT | CASSSLAGGPGELFF
TRBJ1-2 | - | - | TRBV3-1/TRBV3-2 | TGTGCCAGCAGCCAAGTGTCAGCTAACTATGGCTACACCTTC | CASSQVSANYGYTF
TRBJ1-2 | - | - | TRBV29-1 | TGCAGCGTTGTGGAGGGCGTAAACTATGGCTACACCTTC | CSVVEGVNYGYTF
TRBJ1-1 | - | TRBD1 | TRBV19 | TGTGCCAGTAATCGGGACAGGGGTTCTGAAGCTTTCTTT | CASNRDRGSEAFF
TRBJ2-7 | - | - | TRBV19 | TGTGCCAGTAGTGCCAGGGGGAGGTCCGAGGAGCAGTACTTC | CASSARGRSEEQYF
TRBJ2-5 | once | TRBD1 | TRBV24-1 | TGTGCCACCAGTATGCCAGGGGGCTTGGGTGGAGAGACCCAGTACTTC | CATSMPGGLGGETQYF
TRBJ2-1 | - | - | TRBV11-3 | TGTGCCAGCAGTTCCCGGACAGACTACAATGAGCAGTTCTTC | CASSSRTDYNEQFF
TRBJ2-7 | - | TRBD1 | TRBV18 | TGTGCCAGCTCACCATCTGACAGGGCCTACGAGCAGTACTTC | CASSPSDRAYEQYF
TRBJ2-7 | - | - | TRBV7-2 | TGTGCCAGCAGCTTAGCTAAAACCTACGAGCAGTACTTC | CASSLAKTYEQYF
TRBJ1-2 | - | TRBD1 | TRBV5-4 | TGTGCCAGCAGGGGACAGGGCTACTATGGCTACACCTTC | CASRGQGYYGYTF
TRBJ1-2 | once | TRBD1 | TRBV19 | TGTGCCAGTAGTATAGCGGGACAGGGCTATGGCTACACCTTC | CASSIAGQGYGYTF
TRBJ1-2 | - | TRBD1 | TRBV4-3 | TGCGCCAGCAGCCAATCCAACCCGGGACAGGGAACTAACTATGGCTACACCTTC | CASSQSNPGQGTNYGYTF